This T cell receptor beta chain was recorded in a study of T cell repertoires in cytomegalovirus infection. About the research overall: Based on public TCR beta signatures, there were indications of CMV infection and of a matching HLA type.

This clonotype occurred a few times. What it binds is unknown. General study findings and limits: Within the response measured ex vivo, HLA-C-restricted CMV-specific TCR beta clonotypes were dominant.

V gave up 1 base and J gave up 7 bases; unmatched junction bases: 5. This CDR3 contains 14 residues. Germline values: CDR1 MGHDK, CDR2 SYGVNS. In TCRdb, the reads were re-called with MiXCR into one record per CDR3 protein. The data show 250,000 or so distinct CDR3 sequences, with about 15% seen just once and approximately 51% held by the top ten. This clonotype was obtained from a human donor in good health (CMV status not recorded). Some clones in this sample may be carry-over from other donors' samples. The chain carries TRBV25-1 and TRBJ1-2; 8 bases line up with TRBD1. Sequencing was carried out using CD8+ T cells from PBMCs. The CDR3 protein is CASSESQGGSGYTF. The CDR3 region has the DNA TGTGCCAGCAGTGAATCACAGGGGGGGTCTGGCTACACCTTC.